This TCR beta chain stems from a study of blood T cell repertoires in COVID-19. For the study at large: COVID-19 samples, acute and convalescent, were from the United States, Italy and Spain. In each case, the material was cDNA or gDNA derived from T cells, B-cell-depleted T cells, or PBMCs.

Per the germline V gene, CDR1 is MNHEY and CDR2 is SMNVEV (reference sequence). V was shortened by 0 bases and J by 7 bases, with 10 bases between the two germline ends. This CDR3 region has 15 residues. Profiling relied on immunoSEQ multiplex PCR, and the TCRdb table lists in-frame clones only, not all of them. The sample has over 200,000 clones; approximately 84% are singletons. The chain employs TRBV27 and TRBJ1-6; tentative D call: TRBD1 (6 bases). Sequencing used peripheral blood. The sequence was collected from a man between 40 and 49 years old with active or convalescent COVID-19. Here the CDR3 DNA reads TGTGCCAGCAGTTTATCAGGGGGTGGCAATTCACCCCTCCACTTT. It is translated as CASSLSGGGNSPLHF.